This TCR beta chain was identified during a study of T cells after yellow fever vaccination. Study summary: SMART-Seq v4 Ultra Low Input prepared the low-cell-number fractions.

Concerning this clonotype itself: The target antigen is unknown.

V lost 5 bases and J lost 2, with 11 bases in between. This CDR3 region has 14 residues. Germline V gives CDR1 SEHNR, CDR2 FQNEAQ (reference sequence). Each CDR3 protein gets one entry after TCRdb re-called the 5' RACE reads with MiXCR. The data contain about 320,000 distinct CDR3 sequences, approximately 4.3% of them singletons. Overall study findings and caveats: Weaker in magnitude, the secondary response showed a faster peak on day 5 versus 15. Booster sampling recovered most clones from primary vaccination (under 97% CD4, approximately 88% CD8).

This specimen was PBMCs, taken 15 days after the yellow fever booster vaccination. The receptor was isolated from a man aged 18 to 30 who received the YFV17D yellow fever vaccine. The chain is built from TRBV7-9 and TRBJ2-3; D gene uncertain. CDR3: CASSDTELTDTQYF. The CDR3, as DNA: TGTGCCAGCAGCGATACAGAACTCACAGATACGCAGTATTTT.